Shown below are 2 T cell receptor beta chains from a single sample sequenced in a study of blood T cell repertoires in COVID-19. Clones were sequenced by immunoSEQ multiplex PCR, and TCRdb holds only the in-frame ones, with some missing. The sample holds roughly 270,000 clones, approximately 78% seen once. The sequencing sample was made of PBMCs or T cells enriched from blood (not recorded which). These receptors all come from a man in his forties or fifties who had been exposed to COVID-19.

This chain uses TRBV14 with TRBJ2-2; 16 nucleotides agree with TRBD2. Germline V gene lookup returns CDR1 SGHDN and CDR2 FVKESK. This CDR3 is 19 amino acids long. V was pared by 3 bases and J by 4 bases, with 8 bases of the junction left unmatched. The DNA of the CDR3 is TGTGCCAGCAGCCACAGATGGGGACTAGCGGGAGGGCGCACCGGGGAGCTGTTTTTT. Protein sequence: CASSHRWGLAGGRTGELFF.

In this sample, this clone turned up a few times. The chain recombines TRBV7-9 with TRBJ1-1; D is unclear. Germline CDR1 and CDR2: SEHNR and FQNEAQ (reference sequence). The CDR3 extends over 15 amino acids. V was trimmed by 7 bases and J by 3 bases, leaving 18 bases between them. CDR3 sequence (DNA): TGTGCCAGCAACCAGGAGGTGTTTTGGGACACTGAAGCTTTCTTT. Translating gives CASNQEVFWDTEAFF.